This entry features one T cell receptor (beta chain) sequence. The junction differs from germline at one of its ends, possibly a read error. From about 490 ng of total RNA, TCR beta-specific cDNA was reverse-transcribed using a constant-region primer. Three nested multiplex PCR rounds, a slightly modified ARM-PCR, produced the libraries for TCR beta. Use of TRBV1-TRBV30 forward primers with a C-beta reverse primer characterized the first two PCR rounds, which lasted about 9 cycles each. TCRdb ran MiXCR on the multiplex PCR reads and lists one entry per CDR3 protein. The sample shows tens of thousands of distinct CDR3 sequences, 69% of them seen only once. This entry belongs to a study of tumor-infiltrating lymphocytes in primary liver carcinoma. Germline V gene data show CDR1 as MNHNS and CDR2 as SASEGT. The CDR3 contains 16 residues. Between roughly 18 and 30 mg of unsorted bulk tissue served as the source from which RNA and DNA were co-extracted. Primary liver carcinoma, confirmed by histopathology, was surgically resected.

This receptor was taken from a man aged 40-55 years with primary liver carcinoma and hepatitis B virus infection. The sample was tumor-adjacent normal liver tissue. V is TRBV6-1 and J is TRBJ2-7; the match to TRBD2 covers 11 bases. CDR3 DNA sequence: TGTGTCAGCAATGGGGGACTAGCGGACAGCTCCTACGAGCAGTACTTC. The encoded protein is CVSNGGLADSSYEQYF.